This T cell receptor (beta chain) was found in a study of PD-1 blockade in mismatch repair-deficient tumors. Findings of the study overall: Tumor-resident clones, often undetectable pretreatment in blood, expanded then contracted after pembrolizumab.

Method: immunoSEQ multiplex PCR; TCRdb's copy keeps in-frame clones and lacks some. The table lists some 84,000 clones, more than 65% of them singletons. As for this clone: As yet, its antigen is unknown.

V lost 8 bases to trimming and J lost 0 bases, with 14 bases between them. This CDR3 region has 15 residues. Germline V gene data show CDR1 as MNHEY and CDR2 as SMNVEV (reference sequence). This sequence was found in an adult with mismatch repair-deficient cancer. Sequences were derived from peripheral blood, sampled 12 weeks after starting pembrolizumab. The V and J genes are TRBV27 and TRBJ2-1; D remains unclear. The CDR3 bases are TGTGCCAGCTCCCCGACTGGGAACTCCTACAATGAGCAGTTCTTC. Its protein product is CASSPTGNSYNEQFF.